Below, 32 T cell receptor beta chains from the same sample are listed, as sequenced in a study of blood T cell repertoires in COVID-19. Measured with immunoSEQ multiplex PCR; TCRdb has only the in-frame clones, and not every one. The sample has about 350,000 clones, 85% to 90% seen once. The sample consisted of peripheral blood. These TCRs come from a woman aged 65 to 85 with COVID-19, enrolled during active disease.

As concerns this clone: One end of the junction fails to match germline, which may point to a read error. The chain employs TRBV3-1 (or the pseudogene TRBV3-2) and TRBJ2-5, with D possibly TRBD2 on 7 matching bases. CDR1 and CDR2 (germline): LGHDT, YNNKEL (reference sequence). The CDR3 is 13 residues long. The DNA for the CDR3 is TGTGCAAGCAGCCACGGGGGGCGGGAGACCCAGTACTTC. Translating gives CASSHGGRETQYF.

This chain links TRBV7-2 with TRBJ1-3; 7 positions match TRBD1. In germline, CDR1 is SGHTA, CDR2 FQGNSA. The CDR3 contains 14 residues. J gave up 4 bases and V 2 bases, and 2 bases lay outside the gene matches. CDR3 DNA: TGTGCCAGCAGCTTATGGGGACAGGGAAACACCATATATTTT. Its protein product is CASSLWGQGNTIYF.

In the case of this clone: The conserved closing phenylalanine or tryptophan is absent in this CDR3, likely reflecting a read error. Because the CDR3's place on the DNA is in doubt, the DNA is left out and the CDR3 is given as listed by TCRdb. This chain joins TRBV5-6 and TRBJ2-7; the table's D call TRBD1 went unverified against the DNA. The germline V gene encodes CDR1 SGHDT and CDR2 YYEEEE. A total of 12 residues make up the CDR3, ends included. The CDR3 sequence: CASSLGGAAPSS.

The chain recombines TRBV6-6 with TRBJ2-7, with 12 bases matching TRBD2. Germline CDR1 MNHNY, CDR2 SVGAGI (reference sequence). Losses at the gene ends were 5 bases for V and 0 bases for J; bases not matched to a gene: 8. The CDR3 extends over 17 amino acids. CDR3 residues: CASSPLAGGRSSYEQYF. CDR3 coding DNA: TGTGCCAGCAGTCCACTAGCGGGGGGAAGGAGCTCCTACGAGCAGTACTTC.

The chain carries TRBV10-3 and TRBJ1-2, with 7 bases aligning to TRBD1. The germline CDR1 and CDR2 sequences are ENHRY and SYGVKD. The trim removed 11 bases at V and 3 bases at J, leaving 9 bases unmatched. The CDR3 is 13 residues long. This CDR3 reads CASGGDSHYGYTF. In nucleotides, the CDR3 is TGTGCCTCGGGGGGGGACAGCCACTATGGCTACACCTTC.

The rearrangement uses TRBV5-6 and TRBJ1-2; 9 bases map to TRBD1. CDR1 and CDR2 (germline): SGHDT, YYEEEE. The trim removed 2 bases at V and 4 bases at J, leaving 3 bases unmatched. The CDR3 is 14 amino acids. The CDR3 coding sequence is TGTGCCAGCAGCTTCGGACAGGGGTTCTATGGCTACACCTTC. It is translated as CASSFGQGFYGYTF. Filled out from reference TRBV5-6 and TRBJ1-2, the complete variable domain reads DAGVTQSPTHLIKTRGQQVTLRCSPKSGHDTVSWYQQALGQGPQFIFQYYEEEERQRGNFPDRFSGHQFPNYSSELNVNALLLGDSALYLCASSFGQGFYGYTFGSGTRLTVV.

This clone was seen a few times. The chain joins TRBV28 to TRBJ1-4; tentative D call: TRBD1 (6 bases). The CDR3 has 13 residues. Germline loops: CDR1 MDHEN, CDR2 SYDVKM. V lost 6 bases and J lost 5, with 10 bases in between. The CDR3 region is CASRGQGNEKLFF. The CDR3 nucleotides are TGTGCCAGCAGGGGGCAGGGGAATGAAAAACTGTTTTTT.

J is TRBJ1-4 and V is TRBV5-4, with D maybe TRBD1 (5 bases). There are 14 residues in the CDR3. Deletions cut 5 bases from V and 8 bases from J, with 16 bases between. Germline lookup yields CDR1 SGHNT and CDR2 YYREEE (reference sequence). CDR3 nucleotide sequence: TGTGCCAGCAGTCTAACGGGGGTCGGAGAAAAACTGTTTTTT. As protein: CASSLTGVGEKLFF.

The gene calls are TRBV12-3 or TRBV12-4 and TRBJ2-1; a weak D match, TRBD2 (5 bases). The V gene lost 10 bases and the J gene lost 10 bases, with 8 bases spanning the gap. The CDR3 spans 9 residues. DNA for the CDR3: TGTGCCATCGGAGGCGAGCAGTTCTTC. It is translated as CAIGGEQFF.

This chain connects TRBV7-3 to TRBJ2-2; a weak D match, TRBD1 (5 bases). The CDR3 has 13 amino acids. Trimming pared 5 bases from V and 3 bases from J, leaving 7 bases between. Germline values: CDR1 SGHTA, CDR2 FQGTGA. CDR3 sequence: CASSRGDTGELFF. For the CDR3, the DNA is TGTGCCAGCAGCAGGGGCGACACCGGGGAGCTGTTTTTT.

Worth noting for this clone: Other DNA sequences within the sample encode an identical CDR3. The DNA of the CDR3 is TGCGCCAGCAGCCCGTCGACAGGGAACTATGGCTACACCTTC. It yields the protein CASSPSTGNYGYTF. The rearrangement joins TRBV5-1 to TRBJ1-2; 7 bases fit TRBD1. CDR3 length: 14 amino acids. After removal of 4 bases from V and 2 bases from J, the junction contained 5 bases not matched to a gene. The germline V gene encodes CDR1 SGHRS and CDR2 YFSETQ.

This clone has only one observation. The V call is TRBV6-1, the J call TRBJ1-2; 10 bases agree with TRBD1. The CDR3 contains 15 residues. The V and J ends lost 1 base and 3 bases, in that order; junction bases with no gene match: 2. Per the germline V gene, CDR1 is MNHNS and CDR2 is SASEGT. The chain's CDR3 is CASSEEGTGDYGYTF. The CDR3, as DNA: TGTGCCAGCAGTGAAGAAGGGACAGGGGACTATGGCTACACCTTC.

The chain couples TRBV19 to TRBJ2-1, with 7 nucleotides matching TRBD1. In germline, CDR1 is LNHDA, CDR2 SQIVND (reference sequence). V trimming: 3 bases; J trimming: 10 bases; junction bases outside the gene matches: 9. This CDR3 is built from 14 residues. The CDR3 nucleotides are TGTGCCAGTAGTATCACCGGGACAGCGCCCGAGCAGTTCTTC. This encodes CASSITGTAPEQFF.

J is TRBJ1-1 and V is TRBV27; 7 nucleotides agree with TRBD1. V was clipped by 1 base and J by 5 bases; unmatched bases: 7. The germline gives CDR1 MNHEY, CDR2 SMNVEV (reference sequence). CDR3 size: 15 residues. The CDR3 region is CASSLLVTGRTEAFF. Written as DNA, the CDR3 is TGTGCCAGCAGTTTATTAGTGACAGGGCGAACTGAAGCTTTCTTT.

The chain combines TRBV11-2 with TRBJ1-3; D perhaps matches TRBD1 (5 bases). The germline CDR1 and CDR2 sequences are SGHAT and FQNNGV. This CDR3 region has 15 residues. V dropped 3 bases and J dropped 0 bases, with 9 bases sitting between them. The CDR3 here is CASSFSGISGNTIYF. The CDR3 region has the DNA TGTGCCAGCAGCTTCTCAGGGATCTCTGGAAACACCATATATTTT.

CDR3 DNA sequence: TGTGCCAGCAGCTCCTTAACCGGGGAGCTGTTTTTT. Translation gives CASSSLTGELFF. V gene TRBV11-2 combines with J gene TRBJ2-2; D is ambiguous. The germline CDR1 and CDR2 sequences are SGHAT and FQNNGV. There are 12 residues in the CDR3. The V and J ends lost 4 bases and 5 bases respectively, with 5 bases between them.

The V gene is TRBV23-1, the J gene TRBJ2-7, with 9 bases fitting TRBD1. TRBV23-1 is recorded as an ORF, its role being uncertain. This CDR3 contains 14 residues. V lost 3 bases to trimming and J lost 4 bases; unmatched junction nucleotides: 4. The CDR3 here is CASSQDRGIYEQYF. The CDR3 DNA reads TGCGCCAGCAGTCAGGACAGGGGAATTTACGAGCAGTACTTC.

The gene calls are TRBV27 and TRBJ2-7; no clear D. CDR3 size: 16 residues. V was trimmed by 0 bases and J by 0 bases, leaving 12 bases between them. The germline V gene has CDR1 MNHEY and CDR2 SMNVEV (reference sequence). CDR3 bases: TGTGCCAGCAGTTTATCAGCCCTACCCACCTCCTACGAGCAGTACTTC. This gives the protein CASSLSALPTSYEQYF.

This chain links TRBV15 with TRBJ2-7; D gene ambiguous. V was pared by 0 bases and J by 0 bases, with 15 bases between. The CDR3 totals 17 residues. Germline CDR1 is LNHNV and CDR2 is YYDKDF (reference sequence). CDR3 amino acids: CATSRDEALQYSYEQYF. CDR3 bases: TGTGCCACCAGCAGAGATGAAGCCCTACAGTACTCCTACGAGCAGTACTTC.

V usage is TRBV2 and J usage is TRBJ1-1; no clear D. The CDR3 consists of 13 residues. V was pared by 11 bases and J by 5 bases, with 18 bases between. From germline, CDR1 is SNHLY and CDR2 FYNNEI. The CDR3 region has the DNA TGTGCCGGCCACCGGCAGGCGAATACTGAAGCTTTCTTT. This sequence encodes CAGHRQANTEAFF.

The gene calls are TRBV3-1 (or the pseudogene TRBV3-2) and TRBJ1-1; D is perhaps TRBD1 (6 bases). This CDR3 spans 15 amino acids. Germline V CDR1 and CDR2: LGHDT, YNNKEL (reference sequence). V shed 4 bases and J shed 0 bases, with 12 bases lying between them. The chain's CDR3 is CASSREQGMNTEAFF. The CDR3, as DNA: TGTGCCAGCAGCCGAGAACAGGGAATGAACACTGAAGCTTTCTTT.

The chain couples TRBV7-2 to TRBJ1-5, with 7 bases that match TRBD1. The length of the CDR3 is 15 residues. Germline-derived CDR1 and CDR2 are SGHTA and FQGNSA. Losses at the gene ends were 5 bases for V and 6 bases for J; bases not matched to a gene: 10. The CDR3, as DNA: TGTGCCAGCAGCCCACCCTCAGGGGGGAGTCAGCCCCAGCATTTT. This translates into CASSPPSGGSQPQHF.

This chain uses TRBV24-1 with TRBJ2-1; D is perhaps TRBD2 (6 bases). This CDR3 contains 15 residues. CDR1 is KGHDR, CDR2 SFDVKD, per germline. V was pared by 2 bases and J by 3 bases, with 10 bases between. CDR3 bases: TGTGCCACCAGTGATTCACTAGCAGTCTACAATGAGCAGTTCTTC. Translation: CATSDSLAVYNEQFF.

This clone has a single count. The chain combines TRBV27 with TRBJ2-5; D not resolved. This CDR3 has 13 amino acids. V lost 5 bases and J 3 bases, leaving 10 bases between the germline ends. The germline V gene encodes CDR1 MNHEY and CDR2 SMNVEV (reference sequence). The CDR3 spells CASSLTVEETQYF. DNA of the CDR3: TGTGCCAGCAGTCTCACGGTCGAAGAGACCCAGTACTTC.

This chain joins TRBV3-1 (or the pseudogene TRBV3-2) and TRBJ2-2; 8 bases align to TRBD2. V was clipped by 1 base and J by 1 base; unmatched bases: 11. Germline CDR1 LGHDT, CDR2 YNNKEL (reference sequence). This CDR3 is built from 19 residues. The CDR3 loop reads CASSQGLNIAGLNTGELFF. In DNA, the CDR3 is TGTGCCAGCAGCCAAGGTTTAAATATAGCGGGGTTGAACACCGGGGAGCTGTTTTTT.

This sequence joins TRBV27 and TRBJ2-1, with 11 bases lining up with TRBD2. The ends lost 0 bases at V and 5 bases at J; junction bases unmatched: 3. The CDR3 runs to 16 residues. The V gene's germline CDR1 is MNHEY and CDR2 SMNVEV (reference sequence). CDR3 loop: CASSLSPSGGNNEQFF. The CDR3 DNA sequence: TGTGCCAGCAGTTTATCCCCTAGCGGGGGGAACAATGAGCAGTTCTTC.

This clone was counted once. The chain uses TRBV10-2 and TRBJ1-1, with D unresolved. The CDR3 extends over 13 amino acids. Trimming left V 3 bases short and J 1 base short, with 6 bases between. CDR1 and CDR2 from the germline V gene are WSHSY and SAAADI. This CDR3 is CASSDRGNTEAFF. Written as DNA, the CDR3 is TGCGCCAGCAGTGACCGGGGGAACACTGAAGCTTTCTTT.

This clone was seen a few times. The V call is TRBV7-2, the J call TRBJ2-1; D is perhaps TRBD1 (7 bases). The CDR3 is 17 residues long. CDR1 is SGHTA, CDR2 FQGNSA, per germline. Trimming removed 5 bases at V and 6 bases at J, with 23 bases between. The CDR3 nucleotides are TGTGCCAGCAGCATTCGGGCGGAGACAGGGAGGTTCAATGAGCAGTTCTTC. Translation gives CASSIRAETGRFNEQFF.

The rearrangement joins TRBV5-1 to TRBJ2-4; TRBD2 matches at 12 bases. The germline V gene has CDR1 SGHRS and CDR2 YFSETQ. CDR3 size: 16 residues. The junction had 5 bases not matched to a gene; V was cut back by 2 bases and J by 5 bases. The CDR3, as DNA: TGCGCCAGCAGCTTACCCAGGACTAGCGGGGAAAACATTCAGTACTTC. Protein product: CASSLPRTSGENIQYF.

The CDR3 sequence is CASSPRRQNTGELFF. The DNA of the CDR3 is TGCGCCAGCAGCCCCCGGCGGCAGAACACCGGGGAGCTGTTTTTT. The genes are TRBV5-1 and TRBJ2-2, with D hard to call. The germline CDR1 and CDR2 sequences are SGHRS and YFSETQ. Trimming left V 4 bases short and J 1 base short, with 11 bases between. There are 15 residues in the CDR3.

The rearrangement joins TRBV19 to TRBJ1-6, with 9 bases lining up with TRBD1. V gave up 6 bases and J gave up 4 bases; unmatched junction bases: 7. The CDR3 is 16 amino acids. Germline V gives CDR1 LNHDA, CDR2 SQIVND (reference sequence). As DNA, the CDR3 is TGTGCCAGTAGAGTCGGACAGGGGACGTATAATTCACCCCTCCACTTT. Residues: CASRVGQGTYNSPLHF.

This CDR3 is CASSQEYLSSGGFQETQYF. CDR3 DNA: TGCGCCAGCAGCCAAGAGTATCTAAGTAGCGGGGGCTTCCAAGAGACCCAGTACTTC. V and J are TRBV4-1 and TRBJ2-5; 9 bases map to TRBD2. Trimming cost V 0 bases and J 1 base; bases outside gene matches: 12. There are 19 residues in the CDR3. From germline, CDR1 is MGHRA and CDR2 YSYEKL.